The 9 T cell receptor beta chains below were found in one sample sequenced in a study of shared clonotypes between healthy human individuals. Sequencing used immunoSEQ multiplex PCR; TCRdb keeps in-frame clones, though not all of them. The table shows millions of clones, with about 95% occurring only once. The sequenced sample consisted of naive CD4+ T cells sorted from blood. Sample subset: CD45RA+ positively selected. These TCRs come from a man younger than 35 in good health.

The chain is built from TRBV11-2 and TRBJ2-5; 8 nucleotides agree with TRBD2. Trimming took 1 base from V and 1 from J; bases not matched to a gene: 8. CDR1 SGHAT and CDR2 FQNNGV come from the germline V gene. This CDR3 is built from 17 residues. The CDR3 spells CASSLGAHGGVQETQYF. For the CDR3, the DNA is TGTGCCAGCAGCTTAGGAGCTCACGGGGGGGTCCAAGAGACCCAGTACTTC.

V and J are TRBV7-3 and TRBJ2-3; the match to TRBD2 covers 11 bases. V lost 8 bases to trimming and J lost 4 bases; unmatched junction nucleotides: 5. CDR1 SGHTA and CDR2 FQGTGA come from the germline V gene. The CDR3 totals 14 residues. CDR3 residues: CASASGGSSDTQYF. CDR3 nucleotides: TGTGCCAGCGCTAGCGGGGGGTCTTCAGATACGCAGTATTTT. Drawing the rest from reference TRBV7-3 and TRBJ2-3, the complete variable domain is GAGVSQTPSNKVTEKGKYVELRCDPISGHTALYWYRQSLGQGPEFLIYFQGTGAADDSGLPNDRFFAVRPEGSVSTLKIQRTERGDSAVYLCASASGGSSDTQYFGPGTRLTVL.

The CDR3 region has the DNA TGTGCCAGCAGTTTAAGCGCCTATAGCAATCAGCCCCAGCATTTT. This sequence encodes CASSLSAYSNQPQHF. The chain combines TRBV28 with TRBJ1-5; D call uncertain. From germline, CDR1 is MDHEN and CDR2 SYDVKM. The CDR3 spans 15 residues. V was trimmed by 2 bases and J by 0 bases, leaving 8 bases between them.

This clone was seen once. The chain links TRBV9 to TRBJ2-2; D gene unclear. CDR1 is SGDLS and CDR2 is YYNGEE in the germline V gene. V gave up 0 bases and J gave up 7 bases, with 13 bases separating them. There are 15 residues in the CDR3. The CDR3 DNA reads TGTGCCAGCAGCGTAGTGGTGGATGTGATCGGGGAGCTGTTTTTT. It codes for CASSVVVDVIGELFF.

This sequence joins TRBV2 and TRBJ2-5; 10 bases map to TRBD1. The CDR3 contains 16 residues. The germline gives CDR1 SNHLY, CDR2 FYNNEI. The junction had 12 bases not matched to a gene; V was cut back by 6 bases and J by 5 bases. The DNA for the CDR3 is TGTGCCAGCAGCGGAGACAGGGGGCGAGGATTGGAGACCCAGTACTTC. Amino acids: CASSGDRGRGLETQYF.

This clone came up once. The chain links TRBV10-1 to TRBJ1-1; 9 bases agree with TRBD1. Unmatched junction bases numbered 18, after V lost 6 bases and J lost 4 bases. CDR3 size: 18 residues. Germline V gene lookup returns CDR1 WNHNN and CDR2 SYGVQD (reference sequence). The CDR3 DNA is TGCGCCAGCAGCCCAGGCAACAGGGGGCGAGACTGGGGCACTGAAGCTTTCTTT. Its protein product is CASSPGNRGRDWGTEAFF.

This clone is a singleton in its sample. V usage is TRBV10-3 and J usage is TRBJ1-5, with 7 bases that match TRBD1. The V segment lost 11 bases and the J segment 6 bases; nucleotides outside the gene matches: 10. This CDR3 comprises 13 residues. CDR1 ENHRY and CDR2 SYGVKD come from the germline V gene. This CDR3 reads CAASPGQSQPQHF. The CDR3 DNA reads TGTGCCGCGTCGCCGGGACAGTCTCAGCCCCAGCATTTT.

The chain uses TRBV6-6 and TRBJ1-2; 9 bases are shared with TRBD1. V was clipped by 4 bases and J by 4 bases; unmatched bases: 7. Germline V gene data show CDR1 as MNHNY and CDR2 as SVGAGI (reference sequence). The CDR3 contains 15 residues. As DNA, the CDR3 is TGTGCCAGCAGTTTGGAGACAGGGGGAGGCTATGGCTACACCTTC. This translates into CASSLETGGGYGYTF.

V gene TRBV14 combines with J gene TRBJ1-2, with unresolved D. The CDR3 has 14 amino acids. V lost 0 bases to trimming and J lost 7 bases, with 12 bases between them. Germline CDR1 is SGHDN and CDR2 is FVKESK. The CDR3 loop reads CASSQDPGPLGYTF. Here the CDR3 DNA reads TGTGCCAGCAGCCAAGATCCAGGACCTCTTGGCTACACCTTC.